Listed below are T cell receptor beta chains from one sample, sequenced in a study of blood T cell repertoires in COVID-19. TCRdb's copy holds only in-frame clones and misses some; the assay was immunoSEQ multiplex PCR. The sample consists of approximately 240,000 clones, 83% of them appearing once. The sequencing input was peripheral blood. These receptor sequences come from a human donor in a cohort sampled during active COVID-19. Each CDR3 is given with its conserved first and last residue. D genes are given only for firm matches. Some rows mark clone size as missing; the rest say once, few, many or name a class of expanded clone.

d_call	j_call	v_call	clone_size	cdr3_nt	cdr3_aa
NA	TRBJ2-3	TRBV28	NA	TGTGCCAGCGGTGAGGGGGTCAGGGCAGATACGCAGTATTTT	CASGEGVRADTQYF
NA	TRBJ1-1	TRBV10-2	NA	TGCGCCAGCAGTGAAGGGGGGAACACTGAAGCTTTCTTT	CASSEGGNTEAFF
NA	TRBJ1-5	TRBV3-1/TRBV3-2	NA	TGTGCCAGCAGCCAAGATAGCTCCAATCAGCCCCAGCATTTT	CASSQDSSNQPQHF
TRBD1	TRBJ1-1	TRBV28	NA	TGTGCCAGCAGTACTCTAGGACAGGGTAACACTGAAGCTTTCTTT	CASSTLGQGNTEAFF
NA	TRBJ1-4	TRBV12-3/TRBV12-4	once	TGTGCCAGCAGTTCCGGGACAAATGAAAAACTGTTTTTT	CASSSGTNEKLFF
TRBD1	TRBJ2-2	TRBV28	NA	TGTGCCAGCAGTCCGGGACAGGGGGTGCCCGGGGAGCTGTTTTTT	CASSPGQGVPGELFF
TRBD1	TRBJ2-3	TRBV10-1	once	TGCGCCAGCAGTGAGCCTAAGACAGGGGACACGCAGTATTTT	CASSEPKTGDTQYF
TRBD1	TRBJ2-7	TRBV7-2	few	TGTGCCAGCACCCAGACCCTTCGGGACAGTACCTACGAGCAGTACTTC	CASTQTLRDSTYEQYF
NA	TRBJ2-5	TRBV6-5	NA	TGTGCCAGCAGTTACATCATGGAGGGGTCGTCGACCCAGTACTTC	CASSYIMEGSSTQYF
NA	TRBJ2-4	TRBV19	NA	TGTGCCAGTAGTAGGGAGAGTGGCATTCAGTACTTC	CASSRESGIQYF
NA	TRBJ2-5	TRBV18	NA	TGTGCCAGCTCAGGGGGGAACCAAGAGACCCAGTACTTC	CASSGGNQETQYF
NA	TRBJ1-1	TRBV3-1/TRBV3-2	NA	TGTGCCAGCAGCCAATTTCGGGGGGCGAGGACTGAAGCTTTCTTT	CASSQFRGARTEAFF
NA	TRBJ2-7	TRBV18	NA	TGTGCCAGCCAAGGGTCGGGAGACTCCTACGAGCAGTACTTC	CASQGSGDSYEQYF